This TCR beta chain was recorded in a study of CD8 T cells in ankylosing spondylitis. Study-level points and caveats: A TCR beta motif of roughly 8 highly homologous variants appeared characteristic of ankylosing spondylitis blood. Earlier authors reported some of these motif variants in reactive arthritis synovial fluid and blood.

The CDR3 has 14 amino acids. Germline-derived CDR1 and CDR2 are SGDLS and YYNGEE. The V and J ends lost 0 bases and 5 bases respectively, with 11 bases between them. Details on this clonotype: Its antigen is not identified.

Quantitative barcoded 5'-RACE was used to prepare TCR beta libraries. From the 5' RACE reads, TCRdb called clonotypes with MiXCR, one entry per CDR3 protein. This table holds roughly 90,000 distinct CDR3 sequences, 9% found once. The gene calls are TRBV9 and TRBJ2-5, with a possible D match to TRBD1 (6 bases). This clonotype was sampled from a male donor with ankylosing spondylitis. Sequenced input: blood, either unsorted or a sorted T cell fraction (not recorded which). CDR3 in amino acids: CASSVAGARETQYF. The DNA for the CDR3 is TGTGCCAGCAGCGTAGCAGGGGCCCGGGAGACCCAGTACTTC.